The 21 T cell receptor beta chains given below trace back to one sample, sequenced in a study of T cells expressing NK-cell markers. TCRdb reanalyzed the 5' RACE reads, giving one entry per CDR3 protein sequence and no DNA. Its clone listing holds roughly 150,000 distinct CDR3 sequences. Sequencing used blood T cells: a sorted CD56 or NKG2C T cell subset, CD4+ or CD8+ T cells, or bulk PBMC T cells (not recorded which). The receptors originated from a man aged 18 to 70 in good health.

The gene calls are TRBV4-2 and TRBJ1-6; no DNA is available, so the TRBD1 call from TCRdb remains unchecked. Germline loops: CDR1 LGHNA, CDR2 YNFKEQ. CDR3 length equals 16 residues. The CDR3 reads CASSQGEGQGNSPLHF.

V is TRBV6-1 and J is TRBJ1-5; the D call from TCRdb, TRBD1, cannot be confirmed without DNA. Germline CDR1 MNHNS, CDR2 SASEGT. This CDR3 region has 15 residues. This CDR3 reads CASSEDTGSLQPQHF.

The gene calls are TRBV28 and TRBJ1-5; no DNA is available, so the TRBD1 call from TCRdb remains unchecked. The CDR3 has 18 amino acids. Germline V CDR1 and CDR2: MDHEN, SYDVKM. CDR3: CASSFRDRASVGNQPQHF.

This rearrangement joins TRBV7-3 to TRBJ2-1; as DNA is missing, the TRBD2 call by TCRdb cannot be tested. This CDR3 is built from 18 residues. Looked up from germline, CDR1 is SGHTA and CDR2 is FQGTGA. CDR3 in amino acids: CASSLTPQRGGPYNEQFF.

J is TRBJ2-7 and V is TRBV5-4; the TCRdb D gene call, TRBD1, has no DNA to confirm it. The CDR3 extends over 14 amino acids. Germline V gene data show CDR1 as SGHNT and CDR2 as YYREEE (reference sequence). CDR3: CASSVGTGNHEQYF.

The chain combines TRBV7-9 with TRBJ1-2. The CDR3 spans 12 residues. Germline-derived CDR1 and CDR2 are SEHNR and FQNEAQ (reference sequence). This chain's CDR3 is CASSLALNGYTF.

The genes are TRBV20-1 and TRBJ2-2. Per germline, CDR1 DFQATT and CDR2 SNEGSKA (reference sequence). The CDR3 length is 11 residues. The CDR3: CRAGSAGELFF.

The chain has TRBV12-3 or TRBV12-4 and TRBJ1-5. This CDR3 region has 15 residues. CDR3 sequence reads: CASSFSLTNNQPQHF.

The chain's CDR3 is CASSLLTGNTEAFF. The J gene is TRBJ1-1, the V gene TRBV4-2; absent DNA, TCRdb's TRBD1 call cannot be checked. Per the germline V gene, CDR1 is LGHNA and CDR2 is YNFKEQ. The CDR3 consists of 14 residues.

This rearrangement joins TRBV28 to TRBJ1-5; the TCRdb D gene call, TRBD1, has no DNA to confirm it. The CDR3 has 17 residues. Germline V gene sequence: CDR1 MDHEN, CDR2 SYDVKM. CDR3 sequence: CASSLSIGQGANQPQHF.

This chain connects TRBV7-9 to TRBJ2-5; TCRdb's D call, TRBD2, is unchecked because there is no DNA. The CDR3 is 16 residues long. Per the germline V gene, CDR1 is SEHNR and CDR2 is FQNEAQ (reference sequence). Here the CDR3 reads CASSGPPTELQETQYF. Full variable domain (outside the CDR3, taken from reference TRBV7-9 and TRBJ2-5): DTGVSQNPRHKITKRGQNVTFRCDPISEHNRLYWYRQTLGQGPEFLTYFQNEAQLEKSRLLSDRFSAERPKGSFSTLEIQRTEQGDSAMYLCASSGPPTELQETQYFGPGTRLLVL.

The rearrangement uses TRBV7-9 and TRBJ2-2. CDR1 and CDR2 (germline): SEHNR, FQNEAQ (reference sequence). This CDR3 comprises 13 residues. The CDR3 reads CASRHMNTGELFF.

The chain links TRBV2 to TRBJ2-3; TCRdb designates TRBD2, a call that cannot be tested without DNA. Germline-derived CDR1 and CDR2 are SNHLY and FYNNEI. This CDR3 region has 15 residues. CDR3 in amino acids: CASRGLAGVLDTQYF.

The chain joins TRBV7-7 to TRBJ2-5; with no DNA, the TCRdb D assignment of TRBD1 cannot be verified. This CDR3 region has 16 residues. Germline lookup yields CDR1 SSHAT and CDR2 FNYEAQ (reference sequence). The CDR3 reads CASSLDPSGSGETQYF.

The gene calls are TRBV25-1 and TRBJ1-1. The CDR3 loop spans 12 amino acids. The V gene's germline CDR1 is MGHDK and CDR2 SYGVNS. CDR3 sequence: CASSEYGTEAFF.

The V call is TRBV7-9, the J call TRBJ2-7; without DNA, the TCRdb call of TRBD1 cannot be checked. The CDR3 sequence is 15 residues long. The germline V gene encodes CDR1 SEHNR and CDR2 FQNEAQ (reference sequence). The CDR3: CASSLAEGASYEQYF.

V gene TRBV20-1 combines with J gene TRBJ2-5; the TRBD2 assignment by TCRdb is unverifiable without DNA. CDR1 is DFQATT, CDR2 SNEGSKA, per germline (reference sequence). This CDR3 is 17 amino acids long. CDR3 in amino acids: CSARGASGGVLQETQYF.

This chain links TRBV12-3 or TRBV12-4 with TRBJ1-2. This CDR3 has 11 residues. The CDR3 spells CASSPSYGYTF.

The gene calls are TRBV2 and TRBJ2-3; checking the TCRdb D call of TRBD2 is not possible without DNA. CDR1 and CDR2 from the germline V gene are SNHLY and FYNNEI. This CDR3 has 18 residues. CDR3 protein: CATSGIASGGISTDTQYF.

The CDR3 sequence is CASSLNPGIVYEQYF. The V and J genes are TRBV7-2 and TRBJ2-7; TCRdb names TRBD2, which stays unverified in the absence of DNA. The germline V gene encodes CDR1 SGHTA and CDR2 FQGNSA. The CDR3 covers 15 residues.

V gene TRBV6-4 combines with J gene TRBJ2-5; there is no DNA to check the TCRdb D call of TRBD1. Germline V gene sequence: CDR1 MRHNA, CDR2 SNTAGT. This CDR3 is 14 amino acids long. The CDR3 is CASSPPGQKETQYF.